The 27 T cell receptor beta chains given below trace back to one sample, sequenced in a study of long-term antiretroviral therapy in people with HIV. immunoSEQ v3.0 was run at survey level. The repertoire was sequenced with immunoSEQ multiplex PCR; TCRdb's copy has only in-frame clones and lacks some. The sample records 20,000 to 25,000 clones, 60% to 85% being singletons. Sequenced here: unsorted PBMCs, sampled 2.9 years after starting antiretroviral therapy. These receptors were obtained from a woman aged 25-40 years with HIV.

This clone was picked up a small number of times. The rearrangement uses TRBV6-1 and TRBJ1-2, with TRBD1 identical over 7 bases. CDR1 and CDR2 from the germline V gene are MNHNS and SASEGT. V was pared by 8 bases and J by 4 bases, with 13 bases of the junction left unmatched. This CDR3 region has 15 residues. CDR3 coding DNA: TGTGCCAGCCTTCCCCGGGACAGCGAAATCTATGGCTACACCTTC. This sequence encodes CASLPRDSEIYGYTF.

V is TRBV4-1 and J is TRBJ2-1, with D unresolved. Germline V gene lookup returns CDR1 MGHRA and CDR2 YSYEKL. The V and J ends lost 2 bases and 5 bases respectively, with 1 base between them. This CDR3 has 11 amino acids. This CDR3 is CASSQNNEQFF. CDR3 in DNA: TGCGCCAGCAGCCAAAACAATGAGCAGTTCTTC.

The CDR3 here is CASSPPRVGNTEAFF. The CDR3 DNA sequence: TGCGCCAGCAGCCCACCCAGGGTAGGGAACACTGAAGCTTTCTTT. The chain employs TRBV5-1 and TRBJ1-1; maybe TRBD1 (5 bases). The CDR3 sequence is 15 residues long. Trimming removed 4 bases at V and 1 base at J, with 14 bases between. CDR1 is SGHRS and CDR2 is YFSETQ in the germline V gene. Using reference TRBV5-1 and TRBJ1-1 for the parts outside the CDR3, the full variable domain is KAGVTQTPRYLIKTRGQQVTLSCSPISGHRSVSWYQQTPGQGLQFLFEYFSETQRNKGNFPGRFSGRQFSNSRSEMNVSTLELGDSALYLCASSPPRVGNTEAFFGQGTRLTVV.

V gene TRBV5-4 combines with J gene TRBJ2-7; 9 bases line up with TRBD1. Germline CDR1 and CDR2: SGHNT and YYREEE (reference sequence). Trimming cost V 4 bases and J 6 bases; bases outside gene matches: 14. The CDR3 is made up of 16 amino acids. CDR3 bases: TGTGCCAGCAGCCCCTTGGCCGGGACAGGGCCCTCCGAGCAGTACTTC. Its protein is CASSPLAGTGPSEQYF.

This chain joins TRBV2 and TRBJ1-1; 7 bases are a match to TRBD1. CDR3 size: 15 residues. Looked up from germline, CDR1 is SNHLY and CDR2 is FYNNEI. Trimming took 4 bases from V and 4 from J; bases not matched to a gene: 9. The CDR3 region is CASSADRDSVTEAFF. The CDR3 bases are TGTGCCAGCAGTGCAGACAGGGACAGTGTCACTGAAGCTTTCTTT.

This clone showed up just a few times. The chain has TRBV2 and TRBJ1-2, with unresolved D. This CDR3 comprises 11 residues. The germline V and J ends were trimmed by 6 bases and 4 bases, with 6 bases remaining between them. Germline-derived CDR1 and CDR2 are SNHLY and FYNNEI. CDR3 DNA: TGTGCCAGCAGGAACAGCTATGGCTACACCTTC. This translates into CASRNSYGYTF.

The chain couples TRBV19 to TRBJ1-2; D is undetermined. The V end lost 5 bases, the J end lost 0 bases, and 13 bases lay between the germline ends. This CDR3 has 15 amino acids. Germline values: CDR1 LNHDA, CDR2 SQIVND (reference sequence). This chain's CDR3 is CASSVSGNTNYGYTF. The DNA of the CDR3 is TGTGCCAGTAGTGTTTCGGGCAACACTAACTATGGCTACACCTTC.

The chain couples TRBV5-6 to TRBJ2-2; the match to TRBD2 covers 12 bases. V lost 4 bases to trimming and J lost 5 bases; unmatched junction nucleotides: 12. Germline CDR1 reads SGHDT; CDR2 reads YYEEEE. The CDR3 totals 18 residues. This chain's CDR3 is CASSVDLAGGLRTGELFF. The CDR3, as DNA: TGTGCCAGCAGCGTGGATCTAGCGGGGGGGCTTAGGACCGGGGAGCTGTTTTTT.

The chain couples TRBV10-2 to TRBJ2-3; D might be TRBD2 (5 bases). Germline lookup yields CDR1 WSHSY and CDR2 SAAADI. The CDR3 runs to 14 residues. Trimming took off 4 bases at V and 2 bases at J, with 10 bases between the two ends. CDR3 in amino acids: CASSAAGLTDTQYF. CDR3 nucleotides: TGCGCCAGCAGTGCGGCGGGCCTCACAGATACGCAGTATTTT.

This clone was seen a single time. J is TRBJ2-5 and V is TRBV27; D assignment may be TRBD1 or TRBD2 (5 bases each). Germline-derived CDR1 and CDR2 are MNHEY and SMNVEV (reference sequence). V was pared by 0 bases and J by 6 bases, with 14 bases between. The length of the CDR3 is 15 residues. CDR3 sequence (DNA): TGTGCCAGCAGTTTATCAGGGGACCCGGGGAAGACCCAGTACTTC. This codes for CASSLSGDPGKTQYF.

This chain joins TRBV30 and TRBJ1-4; no clear D gene. CDR3 length: 11 amino acids. V lost 3 bases and J lost 5, with 4 bases in between. The V gene's germline CDR1 is GTSNPN and CDR2 SVGIG (reference sequence). The DNA of the CDR3 is TGTGCCTGGAGGGGGAATGAAAAACTGTTTTTT. This translates into CAWRGNEKLFF. Together with reference TRBV30 and TRBJ1-4, the CDR3 gives the full variable domain: SQTIHQWPATLVQPVGSPLSLECTVEGTSNPNLYWYRQAAGRGLQLLFYSVGIGQISSEVPQNLSASRPQDRQFILSSKKLLLSDSGFYLCAWRGNEKLFFGSGTQLSVL.

The chain couples TRBV6-6 to TRBJ2-7, with D possibly being TRBD2 (5 bases). The CDR3 consists of 15 residues. In germline, CDR1 is MNHNY, CDR2 SVGAGI (reference sequence). Trimming removed 0 bases from V and 1 base from J, with 10 bases in between. CDR3 residues: CASSYSVGVSYEQYF. The CDR3 nucleotides read TGTGCCAGCAGTTACTCAGTCGGGGTGTCCTACGAGCAGTACTTC.

V and J are TRBV4-1 and TRBJ1-1, with TRBD1 matching 10 bases. The CDR3 spans 14 residues. Germline CDR1 reads MGHRA; CDR2 reads YSYEKL. The J segment lost 5 bases and the V segment lost 3 bases, leaving 3 bases of the junction unmatched. As DNA, the CDR3 is TGCGCCAGCAGCCAGGACAGGGGGAGGACTGAAGCTTTCTTT. Translation: CASSQDRGRTEAFF.

The chain employs TRBV28 and TRBJ1-1; D is unclear. V gave up 7 bases and J gave up 0 bases, with 3 bases separating them. This CDR3 region has 11 residues. CDR1 and CDR2 from the germline V gene are MDHEN and SYDVKM. For the CDR3, the DNA is TGTGCCAGCACGATGAACACTGAAGCTTTCTTT. Residues: CASTMNTEAFF.

This clone has a single count. The chain carries TRBV5-1 and TRBJ2-1; TRBD1 is a possible D gene (5 bases). Germline values: CDR1 SGHRS, CDR2 YFSETQ. The V end was cut by 4 bases, the J end by 8 bases, with 10 bases between. This CDR3 comprises 12 residues. CDR3 loop: CASSPDTYEQFF. The CDR3 DNA reads as TGCGCCAGCAGCCCGGACACCTATGAGCAGTTCTTC.

The V gene is TRBV10-3, the J gene TRBJ2-3; 9 nucleotides align to TRBD2. The germline CDR1 and CDR2 sequences are ENHRY and SYGVKD. The CDR3 runs to 15 residues. V dropped 4 bases and J dropped 1; count of bases not matched to a gene: 3. The CDR3 DNA is TGTGCCATCAGTGGGGGACTAGCACGCACAGATACGCAGTATTTT. Its translation: CAISGGLARTDTQYF.

V gene TRBV11-2 combines with J gene TRBJ2-3; unclear D gene. This CDR3 contains 14 residues. Trimming cost V 6 bases and J 10 bases, with 20 bases left between them. Germline-derived CDR1 and CDR2 are SGHAT and FQNNGV. CDR3 amino acids: CASRHNRAPPPQYF. For the CDR3, the DNA is TGTGCCAGCAGGCATAACCGGGCCCCCCCTCCGCAGTATTTT.

V usage is TRBV4-1 and J usage is TRBJ1-4; TRBD1 might be the D (5 bases). Per the germline V gene, CDR1 is MGHRA and CDR2 is YSYEKL. This CDR3 is 17 amino acids long. V lost 4 bases, J lost 5 bases, and 20 bases lay in between. The DNA for the CDR3 is TGCGCCAGCAGCCCCGGACCCGGGGGGACCGCGAATGAAAAACTGTTTTTT. This encodes CASSPGPGGTANEKLFF.

This clone was seen a handful of times. The chain joins TRBV2 to TRBJ2-1, with D possibly matching TRBD2 (5 bases). From germline, CDR1 is SNHLY and CDR2 FYNNEI. This CDR3 region has 15 residues. V lost 3 bases and J 3 bases, leaving 12 bases between the germline ends. This chain's CDR3 is CASSEMVGLYNEQFF. As DNA, the CDR3 is TGTGCCAGCAGTGAGATGGTAGGACTCTACAATGAGCAGTTCTTC.

The chain links TRBV29-1 to TRBJ2-3; the D gene is possibly TRBD1 (6 bases). V was clipped by 4 bases and J by 6 bases, with 17 bases between them. This CDR3 has 14 amino acids. CDR1 and CDR2 (germline): SQVTM, ANQGSEA. The CDR3 DNA is TGCAGCGTTGGGGATACAGGGTTGAAGGATACGCAGTATTTT. Its protein product is CSVGDTGLKDTQYF.

The chain uses TRBV2 and TRBJ2-1; 9 nucleotides align to TRBD2. The CDR3 is 16 residues long. Germline CDR1 and CDR2: SNHLY and FYNNEI. V trimming: 4 bases; J trimming: 5 bases; junction bases outside the gene matches: 9. CDR3 in amino acids: CASSVVRGGVHNEQFF. CDR3 nucleotides: TGTGCCAGCAGTGTTGTGCGGGGGGGGGTCCACAATGAGCAGTTCTTC.

This sequence joins TRBV6-5 and TRBJ1-1; no clear D. Deletions cut 2 bases from V and 1 base from J, with 8 bases between. This CDR3 region has 14 residues. Germline V gives CDR1 MNHEY, CDR2 SVGAGI. CDR3 coding DNA: TGTGCCAGCAGTTACCGAGGCCGGAACACTGAAGCTTTCTTT. Translated, it gives CASSYRGRNTEAFF.

The chain is built from TRBV5-1 and TRBJ2-2; no definite D call. CDR3 length equals 16 residues. Between the trimmed V and J ends, which lost 3 bases and 2 bases, there was a span of 14 bases. Germline loops: CDR1 SGHRS, CDR2 YFSETQ. CDR3 sequence reads: CASSYGQPRNTGELFF. The CDR3 nucleotides are TGCGCCAGCAGCTATGGGCAACCCCGAAACACCGGGGAGCTGTTTTTT. Full variable domain (missing parts from reference TRBV5-1 and TRBJ2-2): KAGVTQTPRYLIKTRGQQVTLSCSPISGHRSVSWYQQTPGQGLQFLFEYFSETQRNKGNFPGRFSGRQFSNSRSEMNVSTLELGDSALYLCASSYGQPRNTGELFFGEGSRLTVL.

The rearrangement joins TRBV12-5 to TRBJ1-5; D is perhaps TRBD1 (6 bases). The germline gives CDR1 LGHNT, CDR2 FRNRAP. This CDR3 is built from 15 residues. Deletions cut 6 bases from V and 7 bases from J, with 19 bases between. CDR3 protein: CASGVHGLQGQPQHF. The CDR3 DNA reads as TGTGCTAGTGGCGTCCACGGACTCCAGGGGCAGCCCCAGCATTTT.

V is TRBV4-1 and J is TRBJ1-2; no clear D gene. The CDR3 runs 18 residues. The V and J ends lost 4 bases and 0 bases respectively, with 21 bases between them. Germline V lookup: CDR1 MGHRA, CDR2 YSYEKL. The CDR3 DNA reads TGCGCCAGCAGCCCCCGACGGAATTGGGGTATAGCTAACTATGGCTACACCTTC. This codes for CASSPRRNWGIANYGYTF.

The V and J genes are TRBV2 and TRBJ2-4; D ambiguous. V lost 6 bases, J lost 0 bases, and 12 bases lay in between. There are 15 residues in the CDR3. The V gene's germline CDR1 is SNHLY and CDR2 FYNNEI. The chain's CDR3 is CASSPLGIAKNIQYF. DNA of the CDR3: TGTGCCAGCAGCCCTCTCGGCATAGCCAAAAACATTCAGTACTTC.

The chain has TRBV9 and TRBJ1-3, with D unclear. Trimming left V 0 bases short and J 0 bases short, with 10 bases between. There are 16 residues in the CDR3. CDR1 and CDR2 (germline): SGDLS, YYNGEE. This CDR3 is CASSVGSGYSGNTIYF. For the CDR3, the DNA is TGTGCCAGCAGCGTAGGGAGCGGCTACTCTGGAAACACCATATATTTT.